The T cell receptor (beta chain) under discussion was sequenced for a study of T-cell memory formation after mild COVID-19. Findings of the study overall: SARS-CoV-2 specificity of second-wave clones peaking day 37 was unconfirmed. The finding that pre-infection memory included some responding clones suggested that cross-reactive memory joined.

TCRdb passed the 5' RACE reads through MiXCR, listing each CDR3 protein once. The data hold about 110,000 distinct CDR3 sequences, with about a sixth observed a single time. This CDR3 region has 16 residues. V shed 3 bases and J 12 bases; nucleotides not matched to a gene: 16. Germline loops: CDR1 SGHTA, CDR2 FQGNSA. This clonotype has a handful of counts. The antigen is undetermined. Sequencing was done on a sample of PBMCs or a T cell subset sorted from them (not recorded which). This TCR came from a man aged 18 to 29 who had mild COVID-19 (a few samples of this study predate the infection). Cell type and time point are not known. The V call is TRBV7-2, the J call TRBJ2-1; TRBD1 agrees at 8 bases. The CDR3 DNA follows: TGTGCCAGCAGCTTCTCGACAGGGGCCGAGGCCCAGAGGCAGTTCTTC. Protein product: CASSFSTGAEAQRQFF.